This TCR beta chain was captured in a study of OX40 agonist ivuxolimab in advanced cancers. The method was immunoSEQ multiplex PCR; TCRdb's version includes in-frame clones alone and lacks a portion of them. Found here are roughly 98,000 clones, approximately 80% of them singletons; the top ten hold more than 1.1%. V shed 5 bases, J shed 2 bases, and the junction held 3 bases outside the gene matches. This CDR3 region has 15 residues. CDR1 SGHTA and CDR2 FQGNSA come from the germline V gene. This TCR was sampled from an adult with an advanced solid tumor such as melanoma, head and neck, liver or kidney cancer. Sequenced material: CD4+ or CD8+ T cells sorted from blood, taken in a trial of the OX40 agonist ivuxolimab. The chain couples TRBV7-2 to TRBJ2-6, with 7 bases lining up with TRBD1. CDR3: CASSRTGAGANVLTF. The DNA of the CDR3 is TGTGCCAGCAGCCGAACAGGGGCTGGGGCCAACGTCCTGACTTTC.